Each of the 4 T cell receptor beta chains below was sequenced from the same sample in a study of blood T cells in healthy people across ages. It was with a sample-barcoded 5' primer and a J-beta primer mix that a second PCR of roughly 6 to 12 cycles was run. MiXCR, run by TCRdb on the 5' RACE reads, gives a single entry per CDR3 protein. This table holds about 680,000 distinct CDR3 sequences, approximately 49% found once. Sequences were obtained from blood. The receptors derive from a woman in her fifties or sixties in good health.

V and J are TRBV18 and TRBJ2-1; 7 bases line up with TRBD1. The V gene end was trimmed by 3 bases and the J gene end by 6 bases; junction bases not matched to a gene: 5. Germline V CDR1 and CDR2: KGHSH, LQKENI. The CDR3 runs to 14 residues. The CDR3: CASSPQGQSNEQFF. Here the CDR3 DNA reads TGTGCCAGCTCACCGCAGGGACAGAGCAATGAGCAGTTCTTC. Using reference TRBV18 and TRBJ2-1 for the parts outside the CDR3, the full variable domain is NAGVMQNPRHLVRRRGQEARLRCSPMKGHSHVYWYRQLPEEGLKFMVYLQKENIIDESGMPKERFSAEFPKEGPSILRIQQVVRGDSAAYFCASSPQGQSNEQFFGPGTRLTVL.

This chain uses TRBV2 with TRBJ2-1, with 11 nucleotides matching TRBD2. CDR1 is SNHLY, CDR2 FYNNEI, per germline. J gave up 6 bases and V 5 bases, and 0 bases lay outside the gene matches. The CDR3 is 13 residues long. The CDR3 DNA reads TGTGCCAGCAGTACTAGCGGGAGCAATGAGCAGTTCTTC. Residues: CASSTSGSNEQFF. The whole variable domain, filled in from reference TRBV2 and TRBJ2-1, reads EPEVTQTPSHQVTQMGQEVILRCVPISNHLYFYWYRQILGQKVEFLVSFYNNEISEKSEIFDDQFSVERPDGSNFTLKIRSTKLEDSAMYFCASSTSGSNEQFFGPGTRLTVL.

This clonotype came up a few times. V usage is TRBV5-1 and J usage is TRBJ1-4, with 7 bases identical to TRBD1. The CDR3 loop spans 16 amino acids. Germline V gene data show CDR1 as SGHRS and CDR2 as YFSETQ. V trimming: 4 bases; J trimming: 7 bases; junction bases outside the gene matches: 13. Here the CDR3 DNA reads TGCGCCAGCAGCCCGGATCCACAGGGGCAGGGTGAAAAACTGTTTTTT. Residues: CASSPDPQGQGEKLFF. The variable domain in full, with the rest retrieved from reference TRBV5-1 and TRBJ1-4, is KAGVTQTPRYLIKTRGQQVTLSCSPISGHRSVSWYQQTPGQGLQFLFEYFSETQRNKGNFPGRFSGRQFSNSRSEMNVSTLELGDSALYLCASSPDPQGQGEKLFFGSGTQLSVL.

The CDR3 protein is CSATRTRAGEQYF. In DNA, the CDR3 is TGCAGTGCTACCCGGACAAGGGCGGGCGAGCAGTACTTC. The chain joins TRBV20-1 to TRBJ2-7; D is perhaps TRBD1 or TRBD2 (5 bases each). CDR3 size: 13 residues. The germline V and J ends were trimmed by 4 bases and 6 bases, with 16 bases remaining between them. Germline V lookup: CDR1 DFQATT, CDR2 SNEGSKA (reference sequence).